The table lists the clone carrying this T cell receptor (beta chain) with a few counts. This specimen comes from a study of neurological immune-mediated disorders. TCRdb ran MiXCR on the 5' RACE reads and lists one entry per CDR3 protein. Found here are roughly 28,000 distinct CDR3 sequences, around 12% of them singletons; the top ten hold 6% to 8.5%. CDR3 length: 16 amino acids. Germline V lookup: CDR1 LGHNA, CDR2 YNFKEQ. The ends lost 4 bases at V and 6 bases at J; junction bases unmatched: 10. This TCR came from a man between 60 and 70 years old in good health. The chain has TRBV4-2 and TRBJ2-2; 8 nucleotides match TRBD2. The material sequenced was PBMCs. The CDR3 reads CASSPTSGLVAGELFF. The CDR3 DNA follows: TGTGCCAGCAGCCCCACTTCGGGACTAGTGGCCGGGGAGCTGTTTTTT.